A selection of T cell receptor beta chains follows, all from one sample in a study of blood T cell repertoires in COVID-19. The protocol was immunoSEQ multiplex PCR, while the TCRdb copy is restricted to in-frame clones and leaves out a portion. This sample has 200,000 to 300,000 clones, with around 88% found just once. The sample was peripheral blood. All receptors derive from a man aged 25-40 years with active or convalescent COVID-19. Each CDR3 is given with its conserved first and last residue. A D gene is named only where the DNA matches it firmly. Clone size is not always given. Where it is, it says once, few, many or a class for expanded clones.

>TRBV29-1|NA|TRBJ1-2|12|NA
TGCAGCGTCCGACAGTCGGACTATGGCTACACCTTC
CSVRQSDYGYTF
>TRBV7-6|TRBD1|TRBJ1-3|16|NA
TGTGCCAGCAGCTCAGACAGGGCGTTTTGGGGAAACACCATATATTTT
CASSSDRAFWGNTIYF
>TRBV5-1|NA|TRBJ1-6|15|NA
TGCGCCAGCAGCTTGGCGGACAGTAATAATTCACCCCTCCACTTT
CASSLADSNNSPLHF
>TRBV7-9|NA|TRBJ1-3|14|NA
TGTGCCAGCAGCCCACGGGACTCCGTAAACACCATATATTTT
CASSPRDSVNTIYF
>TRBV9|TRBD1|TRBJ1-5|14|NA
TGTGCCAGCAGCGCGGTCCCGGGACAGGGCATCCAGCATTTT
CASSAVPGQGIQHF
>TRBV10-3|TRBD2|TRBJ2-3|18|NA
TGTGCCATCAGTGAGACTACAAGACTAGCGGGGAAACCAGATACGCAGTATTTT
CAISETTRLAGKPDTQYF
>TRBV5-1|NA|TRBJ2-1|15|NA
TGCGCCAGCAGCTTGGTCTCGGGGGGCCTCAATGAGCAGTTCTTC
CASSLVSGGLNEQFF
>TRBV15|NA|TRBJ1-2|14|NA
TGTGCCACCAGCAAGATCGGACAGAGTGGTGGCTACACCTTC
CATSKIGQSGGYTF
>TRBV13|NA|TRBJ2-6|13|NA
TGTGCCAGCAGCTTATATGGGGCCAACGTCCTGACTTTC
CASSLYGANVLTF
>TRBV13|NA|TRBJ2-3|11|NA
TGTGCCAGCGGAGTTTATGGTACGCAGTATTTT
CASGVYGTQYF
>TRBV7-2|TRBD2|TRBJ2-3|15|once
TGTGCCAGCAGCTTCCGACTAGCGGGGGTCGATACGCAGTATTTT
CASSFRLAGVDTQYF
>TRBV29-1|TRBD1|TRBJ2-2|13|NA
TGCAGCGCGGGACAGGGGGGGTCCGGGGAGCTGTTTTTT
CSAGQGGSGELFF
>TRBV27|NA|TRBJ1-4|13|NA
TGTGCCAGCAGTTTATTAAACAGTGAAAAACTGTTTTTT
CASSLLNSEKLFF
>TRBV6-4|NA|TRBJ2-1|15|once
TGTGCCAGCAGTGACGAGGCTGGAGCCTACAATGAGCAGTTCTTC
CASSDEAGAYNEQFF
>TRBV1|NA|TRBJ1-1|16|NA
TGCACCAGCAGCCAACCCCGAACAGGTATTAACACTGAAGCTTTCTTT
CTSSQPRTGINTEAFF
>TRBV30|NA|TRBJ1-1|14|NA
TGTGCCTGGACCTCCGGGTCCGCGGGTGCCGAAGCTTTCTTT
CAWTSGSAGAEAFF
>TRBV2|NA|TRBJ1-2|14|NA
TGTGCCAGCAGTGTTAAAGGAGAGAACTATGGCTACACCTTC
CASSVKGENYGYTF
>TRBV11-3|NA|TRBJ2-1|13|NA
TGTGCCAGCAGCTTATCCAGTTACAATGAGCAGTTCTTC
CASSLSSYNEQFF
>TRBV2|NA|TRBJ1-6|15|NA
TGTGCCAGCAGCGAAACAGAATTCTATAATTCACCCCTCCACTTT
CASSETEFYNSPLHF
>TRBV10-1|TRBD1|TRBJ2-7|15|few
TGCGCCAGCAGTGAGGGGACAGGGACCCTCTACGAGCAGTACTTC
CASSEGTGTLYEQYF
>TRBV19|TRBD1|TRBJ1-4|22|NA
TGTGCCAGTAGTAGTCGGGACAGGTGGGGCGCCGGAACCGGGGGTGCTAATGAAAAACTGTTTTTT
CASSSRDRWGAGTGGANEKLFF
>TRBV19|NA|TRBJ2-1|13|NA
TGTGCCAGCCTACAGCCTGTTAACAATGAGCAGTTCTTC
CASLQPVNNEQFF
>TRBV29-1|TRBD1|TRBJ2-3|15|NA
TGCAGCGTTGATCCTGCGGGACAGGGCACAGATACGCAGTATTTT
CSVDPAGQGTDTQYF
>TRBV6-5|TRBD2|TRBJ2-1|15|NA
TGTGCCAGCAAACCCCTAGCGGACTCCTACAATGAGCAGTTCTTC
CASKPLADSYNEQFF
>TRBV18|TRBD2|TRBJ2-7|15|NA
TGTGCCAGCTCACCACCGACTAGCGGGGGCTACGAGCAGTACTTC
CASSPPTSGGYEQYF
>TRBV2|NA|TRBJ1-2|14|NA
TGTGCCAGCAGTGCTGAGACAGGCCACTATGGCTACACCTTC
CASSAETGHYGYTF
>TRBV11-2|NA|TRBJ1-6|15|NA
TGTGCCAGCAGCTTAGCACGGACAGATTATTCACCCCTCCACTTT
CASSLARTDYSPLHF
>TRBV13|TRBD1|TRBJ1-2|16|NA
TGTGCCAGCAGCGCCCCTGGACAGGGGGCCAACTATGGCTACACCTTC
CASSAPGQGANYGYTF
>TRBV6-1|TRBD2|TRBJ2-7|16|once
TGTGCCAGCAGTGATATAGCGGGCCCGGCGGGCTACGAGCAGTACTTC
CASSDIAGPAGYEQYF
>TRBV4-1|NA|TRBJ1-1|15|few
TGCGCCAGCAGCCACCAAAGTCAGGGAGGCACTGAAGCTTTCTTT
CASSHQSQGGTEAFF
>TRBV5-1|TRBD1|TRBJ2-2|16|NA
TGCGCCAGCAGCTGGGGACAGGGTATCAACACCGGGGAGCTGTTTTTT
CASSWGQGINTGELFF